This record covers a single T cell receptor beta chain. Its antigen remains unidentified. No much larger clone exists at a distance of one base, and base qualities are not known. Library preparation employed PCR. Sequencing was carried out with an Illumina HiSeq 4000. High-throughput sequencing was used to profile the TCR beta-chain CDR3 region of each patient. In the authors' own workflow: The researchers built a classifier to tell apart papillary thyroid cancer patients with distant metastasis, based on CDR3 differences among clinicopathological groups. The Shannon index was used to measure repertoire diversity, and the Morisita-Horn index was used to measure how similar tumor and blood repertoires were. TCRdb handled the public reads itself, with Q25 trimming in fastp and clone calling in MiXCR, and kept productive beta chains. The V and J calls, along with clone size, are taken from TCRdb and not from the paper's own processing. The sample records about 82,000 clones, approximately 12% of which are singletons. The leading ten clones occupy roughly 9.6% of the sample.

The CDR3 starts with the cysteine, ends with the phenylalanine, and has 13 residues. Here the CDR3 DNA is all that survives: 39 bases in frame from base 1. The germline V gene gives CDR1 as SGHRS and CDR2 as YFSETQ. At the junction V is shortened by 6 bases and J by 7 bases, with 16 bases in between. None of the patients had been given any treatment before thyroid surgery. The study retrospectively analysed patient clinical samples collected from the early 2010s to the late 2010s using T-cell receptor beta sequencing. The data stem from a study of metastatic and nonmetastatic thyroid tumors (dated by TCRdb to about 2020). As for the study more broadly: For patients with malignant and with benign thyroid disease, the researchers compared repertoires between peripheral blood samples and tumor or nodule tissue samples. The paper's findings and limits, for the study overall: TCR beta diversity was reported as significantly higher in malignant tumors than in benign nodules, in both blood and tumor samples.

This sequence originates from a female donor with papillary thyroid cancer or a benign thyroid nodule (not recorded which). Some clones in this sample may be carry-over from other donors' samples. The V and J genes are TRBV5-1 and TRBJ1-2, with the identity of the D gene unclear. Sequencing was done on a sample of tumor tissue. The CDR3 sequence is CASKTRISAGYTF. In nucleotide form, the sequence is TGCGCCAGCAAGACTCGGATTTCCGCTGGCTACACCTTC.